Shown below are 13 T cell receptor beta chains from a single sample sequenced in a study of blood T cell repertoires in COVID-19. This table comes from immunoSEQ multiplex PCR, and its TCRdb copy is limited to in-frame clones, with some not included. The top ten hold about 25% of the sample, which has roughly 87,000 clones, roughly 82% seen once. The sequenced sample was peripheral blood. These receptors all come from a human donor in a cohort sampled during active COVID-19.

This rearrangement joins TRBV7-2 to TRBJ2-3; 8 bases line up with TRBD2. After removal of 5 bases from V and 2 bases from J, the junction contained 6 bases not matched to a gene. The CDR3 is 15 amino acids. The germline V gene encodes CDR1 SGHTA and CDR2 FQGNSA. This CDR3 is CASSLAAGATDTQYF. In DNA form, the CDR3 reads TGTGCCAGCAGCCTTGCAGCGGGGGCCACAGATACGCAGTATTTT.

This chain uses TRBV14 with TRBJ1-6; no firm D call. The germline V and J ends were trimmed by 4 bases and 5 bases, with 12 bases remaining between them. Germline V CDR1 and CDR2: SGHDN, FVKESK. The CDR3 has 15 amino acids. CDR3 sequence reads: CASSLRRGDNSPLHF. The DNA of the CDR3 is TGTGCCAGCAGCCTAAGGCGCGGGGATAATTCACCCCTCCACTTT.

In this sample, this clone turned up a few times. The V and J genes are TRBV7-8 and TRBJ2-3; D gene ambiguous. V lost 5 bases, J lost 0 bases, and 15 bases lay in between. The CDR3 runs 16 residues. Per germline, CDR1 SGHVS and CDR2 FQNEAQ. The CDR3 spells CASSRRTALSTDTQYF. The CDR3, as DNA: TGTGCCAGCAGCAGAAGAACAGCTTTGAGCACAGATACGCAGTATTTT.

The chain has TRBV21-1 and TRBJ2-7; the DNA was not compared with TRBD2, the D call given in the table. TRBV21-1 is designated a pseudogene. The CDR3 is 16 amino acids. For the CDR3, the DNA is TGTGCCAGCAGCTCGGGAGGGGGTTTCGGTGGCTACGAGCAGTACTTC. Translation: CASSSGGGFGGYEQYF.

The genes are TRBV19 and TRBJ2-6; D unclear. Germline loops: CDR1 LNHDA, CDR2 SQIVND (reference sequence). The V and J ends lost 9 bases and 3 bases respectively, with 9 bases between them. The CDR3 contains 13 residues. The CDR3 loop reads CASLSFGANVLTF. CDR3 in DNA: TGTGCCAGCCTCTCTTTTGGGGCCAACGTCCTGACTTTC. Using reference TRBV19 and TRBJ2-6 for the parts outside the CDR3, the full variable domain is DGGITQSPKYLFRKEGQNVTLSCEQNLNHDAMYWYRQDPGQGLRLIYYSQIVNDFQKGDIAEGYSVSREKKESFPLTVTSAQKNPTAFYLCASLSFGANVLTFGAGSRLTVL.

The rearrangement links TRBV6-4 to TRBJ1-2, with a possible D match to TRBD1 (5 bases). The V gene's germline CDR1 is MRHNA and CDR2 SNTAGT. The CDR3 is 15 amino acids. With 5 bases removed from V and 0 bases from J, the gap between germline ends came to 13 bases. Here the CDR3 reads CASSPGSGANYGYTF. The DNA for the CDR3 is TGTGCCAGCAGTCCAGGGTCGGGAGCTAACTATGGCTACACCTTC.

This chain links TRBV28 with TRBJ1-5, with 7 bases that match TRBD1. J gave up 6 bases and V 0 bases, and 2 bases lay outside the gene matches. The CDR3 has 14 amino acids. Germline V gene sequence: CDR1 MDHEN, CDR2 SYDVKM. The CDR3 loop reads CASSLWAGGQPQHF. The CDR3 nucleotides read TGTGCCAGCAGTTTATGGGCAGGGGGTCAGCCCCAGCATTTT.

The gene calls are TRBV30 and TRBJ1-2; 8 nucleotides line up with TRBD1. CDR1 is GTSNPN, CDR2 SVGIG, per germline (reference sequence). Trimming removed 0 bases from V and 2 bases from J; junction bases left unmatched: 8. The CDR3 has 16 amino acids. In nucleotides, the CDR3 is TGTGCCTGGAGTGTTTGGCAGGGGGCAAGAAACTATGGCTACACCTTC. Amino acids: CAWSVWQGARNYGYTF.

The sample holds one count of this clone. V gene TRBV21-1 combines with J gene TRBJ2-5; the table names TRBD2, a call not compared with the DNA. TRBV21-1 is a known pseudogene. The CDR3 is made up of 13 amino acids. The CDR3: CASSPKYQETQYF. DNA of the CDR3: TGTGCCAGCAGCCCTAAGTACCAAGAGACCCAGTACTTC.

The chain uses TRBV29-1 and TRBJ2-7, with 15 positions matching TRBD2. CDR3 length: 16 residues. Germline V gives CDR1 SQVTM, CDR2 ANQGSEA. The V gene end was trimmed by 6 bases and the J gene end by 7 bases; junction bases not matched to a gene: 13. The CDR3 DNA reads as TGCAGCGTCACGACCGCCGGGACTAGCGGGAGGATTGAGCAGTACTTC. It specifies CSVTTAGTSGRIEQYF.

The chain is built from TRBV6-2 or TRBV6-3 and TRBJ2-7, with 8 bases aligning to TRBD1. The CDR3 contains 13 residues. Trimming took 4 bases from V and 5 from J; bases not matched to a gene: 4. Germline loops: CDR1 MNHEY, CDR2 SVGEGT. The CDR3 here is CASSSGQGDEQYF. Written as DNA, the CDR3 is TGTGCCAGCAGTTCAGGACAGGGAGACGAGCAGTACTTC.

The gene calls are TRBV6-6 and TRBJ2-7; 12 bases line up with TRBD1. The V and J ends lost 4 bases and 9 bases, in that order; junction bases with no gene match: 13. The germline gives CDR1 MNHNY, CDR2 SVGAGI (reference sequence). This CDR3 spans 16 amino acids. CDR3 amino acids: CASSFLLPGQGAGQYF. In nucleotides, the CDR3 is TGTGCCAGCAGTTTCCTACTTCCGGGACAGGGGGCCGGGCAGTACTTC.

This chain uses TRBV25-1 with TRBJ1-2, with D maybe TRBD1 (5 bases). This CDR3 has 14 amino acids. From germline, CDR1 is MGHDK and CDR2 SYGVNS. V was shortened by 1 base and J by 4 bases, with 10 bases between the two germline ends. The CDR3 here is CASSEFGGSYGYTF. The CDR3 bases are TGTGCCAGCAGTGAATTTGGGGGGAGCTATGGCTACACCTTC.